The sequence of this T cell receptor beta chain was determined in a study of technical replicates of blood from a few donors. Sequencing used immunoSEQ multiplex PCR; TCRdb keeps in-frame clones, though not all of them. The sample lists some 71,000 clones; 95% to 98% were seen once. The sample comprised T cells isolated from PBMCs. The sequence was collected from a human donor in good health.

CDR3 in DNA: TGTGCCAGCAGTGGACAGGGGAACTATGGCTACACCTTC. Protein: CASSGQGNYGYTF. The chain recombines TRBV9 with TRBJ1-2; 9 bases align to TRBD1. CDR1 and CDR2 (germline): SGDLS, YYNGEE. The CDR3 consists of 13 residues. J gave up 2 bases and V 5 bases, and 1 base lay outside the gene matches.